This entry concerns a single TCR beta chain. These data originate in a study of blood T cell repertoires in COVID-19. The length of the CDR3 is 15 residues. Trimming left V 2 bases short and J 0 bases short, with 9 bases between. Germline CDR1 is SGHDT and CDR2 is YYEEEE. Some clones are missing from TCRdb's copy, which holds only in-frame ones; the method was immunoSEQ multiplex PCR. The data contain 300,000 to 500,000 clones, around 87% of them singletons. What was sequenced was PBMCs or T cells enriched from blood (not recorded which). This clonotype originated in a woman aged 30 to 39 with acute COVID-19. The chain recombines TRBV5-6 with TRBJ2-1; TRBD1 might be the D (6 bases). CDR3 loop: CASSLGTPSYNEQFF. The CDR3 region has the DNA TGTGCCAGCAGCTTAGGGACACCCTCCTACAATGAGCAGTTCTTC.